These 6 T cell receptor beta chains were all obtained from the same sample, sequenced in a study of blood T cell repertoires in COVID-19. Method: immunoSEQ multiplex PCR; TCRdb's copy keeps in-frame clones and lacks some. The data show under 75,000 clones, with about 81% seen just once and less than 20% held by the top ten. Material: peripheral blood. These receptors were taken from an older man with acute or convalescent COVID-19.

This clone has only one observation. This rearrangement joins TRBV6-2 or TRBV6-3 to TRBJ1-5; D remains unclear. CDR3 length: 15 amino acids. CDR1 is MNHEY and CDR2 is SVGEGT in the germline V gene. Trimming stripped 6 bases from V and 6 bases from J, with 18 bases between. CDR3 sequence: CASSRELREGQPQHF. The CDR3 coding sequence is TGTGCCAGCAGCCGCGAACTCCGAGAGGGTCAGCCCCAGCATTTT.

V is TRBV7-2 and J is TRBJ2-2; 8 nucleotides agree with TRBD2. J gave up 3 bases and V 4 bases, and 4 bases lay outside the gene matches. The germline V gene encodes CDR1 SGHTA and CDR2 FQGNSA. This CDR3 contains 15 residues. The CDR3 protein is CASSSIGGDTGELFF. CDR3 bases: TGTGCCAGCAGCTCTATCGGGGGGGACACCGGGGAGCTGTTTTTT.

V and J are TRBV7-9 and TRBJ1-3, with D possibly matching TRBD1 (5 bases). The V and J ends lost 6 bases and 0 bases respectively, with 21 bases between them. CDR1 SEHNR and CDR2 FQNEAQ come from the germline V gene (reference sequence). The CDR3 covers 18 residues. The DNA for the CDR3 is TGTGCCAGCAGACCACTCCTGCGGGGGAAGAACTCTGGAAACACCATATATTTT. Translating it yields CASRPLLRGKNSGNTIYF.

The chain links TRBV14 to TRBJ2-1; 10 nucleotides line up with TRBD1. V lost 0 bases, J lost 2 bases, and 7 bases stayed unmatched. CDR1 SGHDN and CDR2 FVKESK come from the germline V gene. This CDR3 region has 18 residues. This CDR3 is CASSQDFDGQGAYNEQFF. The CDR3 nucleotides read TGTGCCAGCAGCCAAGATTTCGACGGACAGGGGGCCTACAATGAGCAGTTCTTC.

The rearrangement uses TRBV7-3 and TRBJ2-1; weak D call: TRBD2 (5 bases). CDR1 and CDR2 (germline): SGHTA, FQGTGA. Between the trimmed V and J ends, which lost 2 bases and 7 bases, there was a span of 12 bases. The CDR3 sequence is 14 residues long. The CDR3 DNA reads as TGTGCCAGCAGCTTAGGAGGCAGTCAGAATGAGCAGTTCTTC. This sequence encodes CASSLGGSQNEQFF.

The chain employs TRBV20-1 and TRBJ2-7; D may be TRBD1 (6 bases). The germline gives CDR1 DFQATT, CDR2 SNEGSKA (reference sequence). V lost 5 bases and J lost 6, with 11 bases in between. CDR3 length: 11 amino acids. CDR3 sequence (DNA): TGCAGTGCTGAGACAGGCTTCGAGCAGTACTTC. Encoded protein: CSAETGFEQYF.